This entry is about one TCR beta chain. Its antigen remains unknown. The sample comes from a study of cytomegalovirus exposure and HLA in healthy donors. Study-level background: Among 398 genotyped donors, approximately 80% fell in the Caucasian-associated ancestry cluster.

Study-wide results and limits: A later analysis linked a missense DCLRE1C variant to TCR beta V- and J-gene trimming. Reports credit the classifier with highly specific, highly sensitive diagnosis of cytomegalovirus status. Testing in vitro showed three CMV-associated chains specific for CMV antigens.

Primers included in the PCR were 60 Vbeta and 13 Jbeta primers. Repertoires were generated with immunoSEQ multiplex PCR, while TCRdb's copy carries only in-frame clones and drops some. Among under 200,000 clones, 80% to 90% were seen once, and the ten largest hold roughly 10%. The length of the CDR3 is 16 residues. CDR1 is MNHEY and CDR2 is SVGAGI in the germline V gene. V shed 3 bases and J 5 bases; nucleotides not matched to a gene: 11. Sequenced: PBMCs. The receptor was derived from a man aged 50 to 60 in good health and CMV-seropositive. V is TRBV6-5 and J is TRBJ1-1, with 8 bases lining up with TRBD1. The CDR3 reads CASSYHGTGSGTEAFF. For the CDR3, the DNA is TGTGCCAGCAGTTATCACGGGACAGGATCCGGTACTGAAGCTTTCTTT.